The next 28 T cell receptor beta chains were all read from a single sample in a study of shared T cell receptors in the human thymus. TCRdb keeps only in-frame clones here, not all; method: immunoSEQ multiplex PCR. The table shows over 350,000 clones, with approximately 95% occurring only once. The sequencing sample was made of thymocytes. The receptors derive from a human donor.

The chain has TRBV21-1 and TRBJ2-1; the table's D call, TRBD2, has no DNA check behind it. TRBV21-1 has pseudogene status. This CDR3 has 17 residues. The CDR3: CASSKAPRLAGFDEQFF. CDR3 nucleotide sequence: TGTGCCAGCAGCAAAGCTCCAAGACTAGCGGGTTTCGATGAGCAGTTCTTC.

This rearrangement joins TRBV19 to TRBJ2-4, with TRBD1 identical over 7 bases. Germline assignment: CDR1 LNHDA and CDR2 SQIVND (reference sequence). The CDR3 runs 18 residues. Trimming cost V 5 bases and J 0 bases; bases outside gene matches: 13. The CDR3 coding sequence is TGTGCCAGTAGTTATACCCCGGACAGGAATAAAGCCAAAAACATTCAGTACTTC. Protein sequence: CASSYTPDRNKAKNIQYF.

The rearrangement joins TRBV5-6 to TRBJ1-1; unclear D gene. CDR1 and CDR2 from the germline V gene are SGHDT and YYEEEE. The CDR3 extends over 18 amino acids. V gave up 4 bases and J gave up 2 bases, with 24 bases separating them. The CDR3 nucleotides read TGTGCCAGCAGCCTTACCAAACCACCGGGCCGCCGAAACACTGAAGCTTTCTTT. Translating it yields CASSLTKPPGRRNTEAFF.

J is TRBJ2-5 and V is TRBV21-1; the D call of TRBD2 is as the table states it, not checked on the DNA. TRBV21-1 is a known pseudogene. CDR3 length: 15 residues. CDR3 sequence (DNA): TGTGCCAGCAGCCTCCAACTAGGCCTACAAGAGACCCAGTACTTC. This codes for CASSLQLGLQETQYF.

V usage is TRBV29-1 and J usage is TRBJ1-1, with D possibly being TRBD1 (5 bases). Between the trimmed V and J ends, which lost 4 bases and 5 bases, there was a span of 14 bases. CDR1 and CDR2 (germline): SQVTM, ANQGSEA. The CDR3 totals 13 residues. CDR3: CSVVGRARTEAFF. The CDR3 region has the DNA TGCAGCGTTGTGGGACGGGCGCGGACTGAAGCTTTCTTT.

The chain combines TRBV14 with TRBJ2-3; tentative D call: TRBD1 (6 bases). V lost 1 base, J lost 1 base, and 24 bases lay in between. CDR3 length equals 20 residues. Looked up from germline, CDR1 is SGHDN and CDR2 is FVKESK. CDR3 amino acids: CASSQAHKVARGFGTDTQYF. In DNA form, the CDR3 reads TGTGCCAGCAGCCAAGCTCATAAGGTGGCCAGGGGATTTGGCACAGATACGCAGTATTTT.

This chain joins TRBV2 and TRBJ2-4; perhaps TRBD2 as D (6 bases). V was cut by 8 bases and J by 0 bases, with 11 bases left in between. Per the germline V gene, CDR1 is SNHLY and CDR2 is FYNNEI. The CDR3 has 14 amino acids. CDR3 protein: CASAERVAKNIQYF. CDR3 DNA: TGTGCCAGCGCGGAGCGGGTAGCCAAAAACATTCAGTACTTC.

CDR3 DNA: TGTGCCAGTAGTGAAAAGGGGTTTGGATTGTTGGGGCAGTATTTT. Translation: CASSEKGFGLLGQYF. The genes are TRBV19 and TRBJ2-3; D may be TRBD1 (5 bases). Germline loops: CDR1 LNHDA, CDR2 SQIVND (reference sequence). Trimming removed 5 bases from V and 11 bases from J, with 23 bases in between. CDR3 length: 15 residues.

V gene TRBV2 combines with J gene TRBJ1-2; 7 bases fit TRBD1. The CDR3 has 18 amino acids. The J segment lost 0 bases and the V segment lost 0 bases, leaving 10 bases of the junction unmatched. Germline V gene data show CDR1 as SNHLY and CDR2 as FYNNEI. In DNA, the CDR3 is TGTGCCAGCAGTGAAGCCGGGCAGGGGGACTCTCCTAACTATGGCTACACCTTC. Protein product: CASSEAGQGDSPNYGYTF.

This chain connects TRBV6-1 to TRBJ1-3; D may be TRBD1 (5 bases). Germline V CDR1 and CDR2: MNHNS, SASEGT. This CDR3 region has 14 residues. Trimming took 8 bases from V and 2 from J, leaving 13 bases between them. The CDR3 bases are TGTGCCAGCTTACCCGGGGCAGCTGGAAACACCATATATTTT. Translation gives CASLPGAAGNTIYF.

The V gene is TRBV4-3, the J gene TRBJ2-2; weak D call: TRBD2 (7 bases). This CDR3 contains 18 residues. The V end was cut by 4 bases, the J end by 0 bases, with 18 bases between. Germline CDR1 and CDR2: LGHNA and YSLEER. The CDR3 DNA reads TGCGCCAGCAGCCCAGGGGACTACCTAGACGCGAACACCGGGGAGCTGTTTTTT. Translated, it gives CASSPGDYLDANTGELFF.

This chain joins TRBV11-2 and TRBJ2-7; 7 bases map to TRBD1. This CDR3 has 15 amino acids. The J segment lost 0 bases and the V segment lost 5 bases, leaving 7 bases of the junction unmatched. Looked up from germline, CDR1 is SGHAT and CDR2 is FQNNGV. DNA of the CDR3: TGTGCCAGCAGCCCCGCCGGGGACAGCTCCTACGAGCAGTACTTC. This translates into CASSPAGDSSYEQYF.

This sequence joins TRBV5-4 and TRBJ1-1; D is undetermined. This CDR3 has 13 residues. The germline V and J ends were trimmed by 0 bases and 8 bases, with 11 bases remaining between them. CDR1 SGHNT and CDR2 YYREEE come from the germline V gene (reference sequence). Here the CDR3 reads CASSLDGVSEAFF. The CDR3 DNA reads TGTGCCAGCAGCTTGGACGGGGTCTCGGAAGCTTTCTTT.

The CDR3 region is CASSHPGTGEGNEQFF. The CDR3 DNA follows: TGCGCCAGCAGCCATCCCGGGACAGGGGAGGGCAATGAGCAGTTCTTC. V and J are TRBV4-3 and TRBJ2-1, with 10 bases fitting TRBD1. Germline V gene sequence: CDR1 LGHNA, CDR2 YSLEER. V lost 3 bases, J lost 6 bases, and 8 bases stayed unmatched. This CDR3 contains 16 residues.

The chain links TRBV27 to TRBJ2-1; TRBD2 might be the D (6 bases). This CDR3 has 18 amino acids. Looked up from germline, CDR1 is MNHEY and CDR2 is SMNVEV (reference sequence). Trimming took off 6 bases at V and 6 bases at J, with 27 bases between the two ends. CDR3 sequence: CASRLRGLSWRGLNEQFF. In DNA, the CDR3 is TGTGCCAGCAGGCTTCGGGGCTTGTCGTGGCGGGGCCTCAATGAGCAGTTCTTC.

The genes are TRBV18 and TRBJ2-7; perhaps TRBD1 as D (5 bases). Germline-derived CDR1 and CDR2 are KGHSH and LQKENI. V lost 3 bases to trimming and J lost 3 bases, with 15 bases between them. The CDR3 has 15 residues. CDR3 sequence: CASSPTATVGYEQYF. The DNA for the CDR3 is TGTGCCAGCTCACCCACGGCGACAGTAGGCTACGAGCAGTACTTC.

The chain is built from TRBV5-6 and TRBJ1-1; D not resolved. V was clipped by 2 bases and J by 3 bases, with 5 bases between them. The length of the CDR3 is 12 residues. CDR1 and CDR2 from the germline V gene are SGHDT and YYEEEE. The CDR3 nucleotides are TGTGCCAGCAGCTTCTACGACACTGAAGCTTTCTTT. This codes for CASSFYDTEAFF.

This rearrangement joins TRBV27 to TRBJ2-3, with D tentatively TRBD2 (6 bases). V lost 3 bases, J lost 4 bases, and 20 bases lay in between. Germline CDR1 MNHEY, CDR2 SMNVEV (reference sequence). This CDR3 is built from 17 residues. The CDR3 sequence: CASSFRDSWRSSDTQYF. The CDR3 DNA reads TGTGCCAGCAGTTTTCGGGACTCATGGAGGAGTTCAGATACGCAGTATTTT.

The rearrangement joins TRBV6-1 to TRBJ2-7; D is undetermined. CDR3 length: 14 amino acids. Deletions cut 2 bases from V and 0 bases from J, with 8 bases between. Germline V gene data show CDR1 as MNHNS and CDR2 as SASEGT. CDR3 region: CASSEYGLSYEQYF. The DNA of the CDR3 is TGTGCCAGCAGTGAATACGGCCTCTCCTACGAGCAGTACTTC.

This clone has only one observation. The V call is TRBV7-2, the J call TRBJ2-1; tentatively, D is TRBD2 (6 bases). The CDR3 loop spans 14 amino acids. Germline V gene lookup returns CDR1 SGHTA and CDR2 FQGNSA. Between the trimmed V and J ends, which lost 3 bases and 5 bases, there was a span of 11 bases. The CDR3 reads CASSFRASDNEQFF. The DNA for the CDR3 is TGTGCCAGCAGCTTTAGGGCTAGCGACAATGAGCAGTTCTTC.

This chain links TRBV7-2 with TRBJ2-1; D might be TRBD1 (6 bases). V lost 3 bases and J 4 bases, leaving 19 bases between the germline ends. This CDR3 is built from 17 residues. CDR1 SGHTA and CDR2 FQGNSA come from the germline V gene. The CDR3 coding sequence is TGTGCCAGCAGCTTGGGGACATCTCGTTCGGTTTACAATGAGCAGTTCTTC. This sequence encodes CASSLGTSRSVYNEQFF.

A few counts support this clone. This CDR3 is also generated by other DNA sequences in the sample. The chain has TRBV28 and TRBJ1-5, with 8 bases aligning to TRBD1. CDR3 length equals 14 residues. In germline, CDR1 is MDHEN, CDR2 SYDVKM. The V gene end was trimmed by 6 bases and the J gene end by 7 bases; junction bases not matched to a gene: 8. The CDR3 spells CASSPGQGGQPQHF. The CDR3 DNA reads as TGTGCCAGCAGCCCCGGACAGGGAGGACAGCCCCAGCATTTT.

This clone was observed once. This chain connects TRBV7-9 to TRBJ2-1, with 11 positions matching TRBD2. The CDR3 is 14 residues long. With 6 bases clipped from V and 9 bases from J, the junction kept 7 bases outside the gene matches. The V gene's germline CDR1 is SEHNR and CDR2 FQNEAQ (reference sequence). The CDR3: CASSYSGRECEQFF. The CDR3 nucleotides are TGTGCCAGCAGTTATAGCGGGAGGGAGTGTGAGCAGTTCTTC. The variable domain in full, completed from reference TRBV7-9 and TRBJ2-1, reads DTGVSQNPRHKITKRGQNVTFRCDPISEHNRLYWYRQTLGQGPEFLTYFQNEAQLEKSRLLSDRFSAERPKGSFSTLEIQRTEQGDSAMYLCASSYSGRECEQFFGPGTRLTVL.

The chain is built from TRBV6-4 and TRBJ2-1, with a weak D call TRBD2 (6 bases). This CDR3 is 16 amino acids long. V was cut by 0 bases and J by 6 bases, with 15 bases left in between. CDR1 is MRHNA, CDR2 SNTAGT, per germline. Here the CDR3 reads CASSDSRERPINEQFF. CDR3 DNA: TGTGCCAGCAGTGACTCTCGGGAGCGGCCTATCAATGAGCAGTTCTTC.

The chain joins TRBV4-1 to TRBJ2-3; D gene uncertain. The CDR3 spans 16 residues. Trimming stripped 0 bases from V and 3 bases from J, with 13 bases between. Germline V gene lookup returns CDR1 MGHRA and CDR2 YSYEKL. The CDR3 protein is CASSQDRRVTTDTQYF. CDR3 nucleotide sequence: TGCGCCAGCAGCCAAGATAGGCGAGTTACGACAGATACGCAGTATTTT.

V gene TRBV15 combines with J gene TRBJ2-4; the D call may be TRBD1 or TRBD2 (5 bases each). CDR1 and CDR2 (germline): LNHNV, YYDKDF (reference sequence). This CDR3 has 21 residues. V shed 0 bases and J shed 0 bases, with 24 bases lying between them. CDR3 sequence: CATSRDFLQGPAQQAKNIQYF. DNA for the CDR3: TGTGCCACCAGCAGAGATTTCCTCCAGGGACCCGCGCAACAAGCCAAAAACATTCAGTACTTC.

The chain joins TRBV4-1 to TRBJ2-3; D is unclear. This CDR3 spans 14 amino acids. V lost 0 bases and J lost 2, with 6 bases in between. Per the germline V gene, CDR1 is MGHRA and CDR2 is YSYEKL. In nucleotides, the CDR3 is TGCGCCAGCAGCCAAGATTATCACACAGATACGCAGTATTTT. The encoded protein is CASSQDYHTDTQYF.

The chain couples TRBV27 to TRBJ2-3; 7 bases map to TRBD1. The ends lost 8 bases at V and 4 bases at J; junction bases unmatched: 12. The germline gives CDR1 MNHEY, CDR2 SMNVEV (reference sequence). CDR3 length: 15 residues. The CDR3 nucleotides read TGTGCCAGCGGCCTGACAGGGTATCAATCAGATACGCAGTATTTT. It encodes CASGLTGYQSDTQYF.